The rows below give T cell receptor beta chains drawn from one sample of a study of cytomegalovirus exposure and HLA in healthy donors. TCRdb's table, derived via immunoSEQ multiplex PCR, lists solely in-frame clones and lacks some. The table lists roughly 64,000 clones, with 3.5% to 4% in the top ten. The sequenced sample was PBMCs. These receptors were collected from a woman aged 18-29 years in good health and CMV-seronegative. CDR3s include the opening cysteine and the closing phenylalanine or tryptophan. The D gene is left open where the match is weak.

TRBV9	TRBJ1-2	.	15	CASSVSGGLGYGYTF	TGTGCCAGCAGCGTATCAGGAGGGTTAGGCTATGGCTACACCTTC
TRBV28	TRBJ2-1	.	15	CASSLPARSYNEQFF	TGTGCCAGCAGTTTACCTGCCCGGAGTTACAATGAGCAGTTCTTC
TRBV27	TRBJ1-2	TRBD1	13	CASRRTGVGGYTF	TGTGCCAGCCGCCGGACAGGGGTGGGTGGCTACACCTTC
TRBV5-1	TRBJ2-1	TRBD2	13	CASVLADDNEQFF	TGCGCCAGTGTACTAGCGGACGACAATGAGCAGTTCTTC
TRBV29-1	TRBJ1-1	.	14	CSAGRTMRDTEAFF	TGCAGCGCCGGACGAACCATGAGGGACACTGAAGCTTTCTTT
TRBV13	TRBJ2-1	TRBD2	15	CASSSRLAPYNEQFF	TGTGCCAGCAGCTCCCGACTAGCGCCTTACAATGAGCAGTTCTTC
TRBV4-2	TRBJ2-5	TRBD2	16	CASSLGTSGFQETQYF	TGTGCCAGCAGCCTAGGCACTAGCGGGTTCCAAGAGACCCAGTACTTC
TRBV25-1	TRBJ1-2	.	14	CASSAPNLNYGYTF	TGTGCCAGCAGTGCTCCGAACCTAAACTATGGCTACACCTTC
TRBV5-4	TRBJ1-1	.	16	CASSLPTAGGNTEAFF	TGTGCCAGCAGCTTGCCCACAGCGGGGGGTAACACTGAAGCTTTCTTT
TRBV9	TRBJ2-5	TRBD2	15	CASSDDGGAEETQYF	TGTGCCAGCAGCGACGACGGGGGGGCCGAGGAGACCCAGTACTTC
TRBV2	TRBJ2-7	.	11	CASSVRGEQYF	TGTGCCAGCAGTGTCAGGGGCGAGCAGTACTTC
TRBV19	TRBJ1-5	.	12	CASSSGRQPQHF	TGTGCCAGTAGTTCAGGGCGTCAGCCCCAGCATTTT
TRBV30	TRBJ1-1	TRBD1	14	CAWSYRGGVAEAFF	TGTGCCTGGAGTTACAGGGGTGGGGTCGCTGAAGCTTTCTTT
TRBV25-1	TRBJ2-7	.	14	CASSGRSDSYEQYF	TGTGCCAGCAGTGGACGCAGCGACTCCTACGAGCAGTACTTC
TRBV7-8	TRBJ1-6	.	16	CASSLIGTGGWSPLHF	TGTGCCAGCAGCTTAATTGGGACCGGGGGGTGGTCACCCCTCCACTTT
TRBV9	TRBJ1-4	.	12	CASSVRGEKLFF	TGTGCCAGCAGCGTGAGAGGAGAAAAACTGTTTTTT
TRBV11-2	TRBJ2-1	TRBD1	14	CASSQGGAVREQFF	TGTGCCAGCAGTCAAGGGGGCGCGGTTCGGGAGCAGTTCTTC
TRBV6-5	TRBJ2-2	.	12	CASSSQTGELFF	TGTGCCAGCAGTTCCCAGACCGGGGAGCTGTTTTTT
TRBV5-1	TRBJ1-1	.	15	CASSTPDRLNTEAFF	TGCGCCAGCAGCACTCCGGACAGACTGAACACTGAAGCTTTCTTT
TRBV25-1	TRBJ1-2	.	14	CASSDYGRDYGYTF	TGTGCCAGCAGTGATTACGGCAGGGATTATGGCTACACCTTC
TRBV5-1	TRBJ2-1	.	15	CASSLELATYNEQFF	TGCGCCAGCAGCTTGGAACTAGCAACCTACAATGAGCAGTTCTTC
TRBV9	TRBJ2-7	.	16	CASSAGYTSSSYEQYF	TGTGCCAGCAGCGCCGGGTACACCTCAAGCTCCTACGAGCAGTACTTC
TRBV7-9	TRBJ2-7	TRBD2	15	CASSLSAGATYEQYF	TGTGCCAGCAGCTTATCAGCGGGGGCCACCTACGAGCAGTACTTC
TRBV6-1	TRBJ1-2	.	16	CASSESAAVANYGYTF	TGTGCCAGCAGTGAAAGCGCGGCAGTCGCTAACTATGGCTACACCTTC
TRBV28	TRBJ1-5	TRBD1	15	CASSPGQGGFQPQHF	TGTGCCAGCAGCCCGGGACAGGGAGGATTTCAGCCCCAGCATTTT
TRBV5-1	TRBJ1-2	.	13	CASSLEAGYGYTF	TGCGCCAGCAGCTTGGAGGCAGGCTATGGCTACACCTTC
TRBV4-1	TRBJ2-7	.	14	CASSQVVVSYEQYF	TGCGCCAGCAGCCAAGTGGTAGTCTCCTACGAGCAGTACTTC
TRBV30	TRBJ2-1	.	11	CACSGYNEQFF	TGTGCCTGTTCCGGTTACAATGAGCAGTTCTTC
TRBV10-3	TRBJ1-2	TRBD1	14	CAISEGTGDYGYTF	TGTGCCATCAGTGAAGGGACAGGGGACTATGGCTACACCTTC
TRBV7-6	TRBJ2-1	TRBD2	15	CASSPPTSGGNEQFF	TGTGCCAGCAGCCCACCTACTAGCGGGGGGAATGAGCAGTTCTTC
TRBV27	TRBJ2-1	TRBD2	15	CASRTGTSGVDEQFF	TGTGCCAGCAGGACCGGGACTAGCGGCGTGGATGAGCAGTTCTTC
TRBV6-1	TRBJ2-5	.	14	CASSEGHFQETQYF	TGTGCCAGCAGTGAAGGTCATTTCCAAGAGACCCAGTACTTC
TRBV6-5	TRBJ1-5	.	15	CASSITVYSNQPQHF	TGTGCCAGCAGTATTACAGTATATAGCAATCAGCCCCAGCATTTT
TRBV29-1	TRBJ1-2	.	14	CSVDGQPRYYGYTF	TGCAGCGTTGATGGGCAGCCAAGATACTATGGCTACACCTTC
TRBV5-6	TRBJ2-7	.	13	CASNDRLSYEQYF	TGTGCCAGCAACGACAGACTCTCCTACGAGCAGTACTTC
TRBV10-3	TRBJ2-5	.	13	CAINGGRQETQYF	TGTGCCATCAATGGAGGGCGACAAGAGACCCAGTACTTC
TRBV6-5	TRBJ1-2	TRBD1	13	CASSEDRNYGYTF	TGTGCCAGCAGTGAGGACAGGAACTATGGCTACACCTTC
TRBV7-9	TRBJ2-5	.	13	CASSRDSEETQYF	TGTGCCAGCAGCCGGGACTCCGAAGAGACCCAGTACTTC
TRBV9	TRBJ1-4	.	16	CASSVAGGGPNEKLFF	TGTGCCAGCAGCGTAGCGGGGGGCGGCCCTAATGAAAAACTGTTTTTT
TRBV30	TRBJ1-1	.	15	CAWKRPGNQNTEAFF	TGTGCCTGGAAACGACCGGGAAACCAGAACACTGAAGCTTTCTTT
TRBV6-1	TRBJ1-5	.	16	CASSEDYDGSNQPQHF	TGTGCCAGCAGTGAAGACTACGACGGAAGCAATCAGCCCCAGCATTTT
TRBV4-2	TRBJ1-5	.	15	CASSQAEAGNQPQHF	TGTGCCAGCAGCCAAGCTGAGGCTGGCAATCAGCCCCAGCATTTT
TRBV9	TRBJ1-3	.	15	CASSVGPGRVNTIYF	TGTGCCAGCAGCGTAGGCCCAGGCCGAGTCAACACCATATATTTT